The clone carrying this T cell receptor beta chain was observed a few times. The antigen is undetermined. The data belong to a study of human T cells and chemical hapten exposure. Study-wide results and limits: Controls formed significantly fewer large CDR3 similarity clusters than expanded TCRs did.

The time point denotes: pre-sensitization, week 0. Treatment meaning: therapeutic diphenylcyclopropenone sensitization with weekly scalp DPC. This CDR3 is 14 amino acids long. V lost 8 bases, J lost 3 bases, and 11 bases lay in between. Attachment of unique molecular identifiers to individual cDNA molecules was performed in the library. TCRdb re-derived calls from the RACE reads in MiXCR, one entry per CDR3 protein. The sample contains more than 300,000 distinct CDR3 sequences, 4.5% to 6% of which appear only once. This clonotype was obtained from a woman between 50 and 59 years old with alopecia areata. Some clones in this sample may be carry-over from other donors' samples. The chain carries TRBV12-3 or TRBV12-4 and TRBJ1-6; perhaps TRBD1 as D (6 bases). Sequencing used whole blood, obtained in connection with sensitization to the hapten diphenylcyclopropenone (DPC). In DNA form, the CDR3 reads TGTGCCAGCGCACCGGGACACTATAATTCACCCCTCCACTTT. Its translation is CASAPGHYNSPLHF.